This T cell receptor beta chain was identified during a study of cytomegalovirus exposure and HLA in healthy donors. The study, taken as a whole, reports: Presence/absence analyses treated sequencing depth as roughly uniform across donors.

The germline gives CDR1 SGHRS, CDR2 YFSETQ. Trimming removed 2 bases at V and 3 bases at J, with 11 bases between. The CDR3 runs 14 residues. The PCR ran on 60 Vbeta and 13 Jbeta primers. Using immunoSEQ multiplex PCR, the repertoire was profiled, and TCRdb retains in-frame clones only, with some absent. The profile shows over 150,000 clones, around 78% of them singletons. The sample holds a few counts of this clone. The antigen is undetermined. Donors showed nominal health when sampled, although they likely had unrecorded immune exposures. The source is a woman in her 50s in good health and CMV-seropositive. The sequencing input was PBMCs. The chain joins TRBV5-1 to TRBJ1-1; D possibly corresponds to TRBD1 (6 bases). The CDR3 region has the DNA TGCGCCAGCAGCTTCGTACAGGGCGACACTGAAGCTTTCTTT. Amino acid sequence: CASSFVQGDTEAFF.